These 19 T cell receptor beta chains were all obtained from the same sample, sequenced in a study of CD8+ T cells in alopecia areata. RNA extraction and reverse transcription yielded cDNA as sequencing template. Only in-frame clones appear in the TCRdb table, and some are missing; sequencing was by immunoSEQ multiplex PCR. The sample lists 140,000 to 150,000 clones; 54% were seen once. As for treatment: oral pan-JAK inhibitor, 5-10 mg twice daily. Sample: CD8+ T cells sorted from blood, taken at week 4, from a patient treated with tofacitinib. These receptor sequences come from a human donor with alopecia areata.

This clone was recorded only once. The rearrangement uses TRBV2 and TRBJ1-1; weak D call: TRBD1 (5 bases). Germline V gene data show CDR1 as SNHLY and CDR2 as FYNNEI. V lost 8 bases and J lost 3, with 16 bases in between. This CDR3 contains 14 residues. CDR3 sequence (DNA): TGTGCCAGCGAGGCACAGGTATTGCACACTGAAGCTTTCTTT. It translates to CASEAQVLHTEAFF.

The V gene is TRBV30, the J gene TRBJ2-2; D gene ambiguous. The CDR3 consists of 12 residues. Per germline, CDR1 GTSNPN and CDR2 SVGIG (reference sequence). V lost 0 bases and J lost 6, with 5 bases in between. The CDR3 sequence: CAWSVNPGELFF. The CDR3 DNA is TGTGCCTGGAGTGTTAACCCCGGGGAGCTGTTTTTT.

The chain links TRBV10-3 to TRBJ1-1; tentative D call: TRBD1 (5 bases). The V gene lost 10 bases and the J gene lost 2 bases, with 17 bases spanning the gap. The CDR3 is 14 residues long. Germline-derived CDR1 and CDR2 are ENHRY and SYGVKD. The CDR3 reads CATSQLQENTEAFF. DNA of the CDR3: TGTGCCACTTCCCAACTACAGGAAAACACTGAAGCTTTCTTT.

The rearrangement joins TRBV29-1 to TRBJ1-1, with 11 bases identical to TRBD1. J gave up 7 bases and V 0 bases, and 4 bases lay outside the gene matches. This CDR3 contains 14 residues. Germline V gene sequence: CDR1 SQVTM, CDR2 ANQGSEA. The CDR3 DNA reads as TGCAGCGTTGAAGATCCGGACAGGGGGCTTGAAGCTTTCTTT. Amino acid sequence: CSVEDPDRGLEAFF.

The chain has TRBV13 and TRBJ1-1, with 8 bases matching TRBD1. Germline CDR1 is PRHDT and CDR2 is FYEKMQ (reference sequence). The CDR3 runs 12 residues. V lost 5 bases, J lost 6 bases, and 2 bases stayed unmatched. CDR3 in amino acids: CASSLQGAEAFF. CDR3 in DNA: TGTGCCAGCAGCCTACAGGGGGCTGAAGCTTTCTTT.

The sample holds one count of this clone. The junction differs from germline at one of its ends, possibly a read error. The rearrangement joins TRBV7-7 to TRBJ2-3; 9 bases map to TRBD2. CDR1 is SSHAT, CDR2 FNYEAQ, per germline (reference sequence). This CDR3 is 16 amino acids long. CDR3 DNA: TGTGCTAGCAGCTTAAGTAGCGGGGGCCTCACAGATACGCAGTATTTT. Translating it yields CASSLSSGGLTDTQYF.

This clone occurred a few times. The J gene is TRBJ1-4, the V gene TRBV29-1, with 7 bases aligning to TRBD1. The CDR3 loop spans 13 amino acids. Per the germline V gene, CDR1 is SQVTM and CDR2 is ANQGSEA. V lost 7 bases to trimming and J lost 8 bases; unmatched junction nucleotides: 10. CDR3 sequence reads: CSADKGAREKLFF. The DNA of the CDR3 is TGCAGCGCCGACAAGGGGGCGAGGGAAAAACTGTTTTTT.

This clone was picked up a small number of times. This chain uses TRBV5-1 with TRBJ2-1, with TRBD2 identical over 9 bases. CDR1 SGHRS and CDR2 YFSETQ come from the germline V gene. V lost 3 bases to trimming and J lost 4 bases; unmatched junction nucleotides: 5. The CDR3 is 15 amino acids. CDR3 sequence reads: CASSSTSGLYNEQFF. CDR3 nucleotide sequence: TGCGCCAGCAGCTCGACTAGCGGCCTATACAATGAGCAGTTCTTC.

The V gene is TRBV5-4, the J gene TRBJ1-1; no reliable D call. Per germline, CDR1 SGHNT and CDR2 YYREEE (reference sequence). V lost 2 bases and J lost 2, with 4 bases in between. The CDR3 loop spans 12 amino acids. CDR3 DNA: TGTGCCAGCAGCTTTGGTAACACTGAAGCTTTCTTT. Its translation: CASSFGNTEAFF.

The chain joins TRBV4-3 to TRBJ2-2, with D possibly TRBD2 on 6 matching bases. Germline values: CDR1 LGHNA, CDR2 YSLEER. Trimming removed 2 bases at V and 1 base at J, with 23 bases between. The CDR3 is 20 residues long. The CDR3: CASSQLYGYRDSGNTGELFF. The CDR3 DNA is TGCGCCAGCAGCCAATTGTACGGATACCGGGACTCGGGGAACACCGGGGAGCTGTTTTTT.

This clone was observed a few times. This chain uses TRBV9 with TRBJ1-6; D is ambiguous. This CDR3 region has 18 residues. Germline CDR1 is SGDLS and CDR2 is YYNGEE. With 5 bases removed from V and 0 bases from J, the gap between germline ends came to 18 bases. The DNA for the CDR3 is TGTGCCAGCAGATTTATCATTGGGCAGAGCTCCTATAATTCACCCCTCCACTTT. Its protein product is CASRFIIGQSSYNSPLHF.

The chain is built from TRBV7-9 and TRBJ1-6; tentatively, D is TRBD1 (5 bases). Trimming took 5 bases from V and 7 from J, leaving 18 bases between them. The CDR3 length is 16 residues. CDR1 and CDR2 (germline): SEHNR, FQNEAQ (reference sequence). The CDR3 DNA reads as TGTGCCAGCAGCCCCGCAGCGGCAGGGCGCAATTCACCCCTCCACTTT. It encodes CASSPAAAGRNSPLHF.

This clone came up a few times. The V gene is TRBV23-1, the J gene TRBJ1-5; unclear D gene. TRBV23-1 counts as an open reading frame of uncertain function. CDR3 length equals 14 residues. Trimming took 10 bases from V and 0 from J, leaving 13 bases between them. For the CDR3, the DNA is TGCGCCATCGCGGGGATTAATAGCAATCAGCCCCAGCATTTT. The encoded protein is CAIAGINSNQPQHF.

On this clone: The sample carries other DNA sequences with the same CDR3. The V and J genes are TRBV13 and TRBJ1-1; D not certain. Trimming pared 3 bases from V and 1 base from J, leaving 3 bases between. The CDR3 covers 12 residues. CDR1 is PRHDT, CDR2 FYEKMQ, per germline (reference sequence). CDR3 sequence: CASSLGNTEAFF. For the CDR3, the DNA is TGTGCCAGCAGCTTGGGGAACACTGAAGCTTTCTTT.

The V call is TRBV4-3, the J call TRBJ2-3; D is undetermined. The CDR3 extends over 16 amino acids. The germline V and J ends were trimmed by 4 bases and 5 bases, with 19 bases remaining between them. Germline V CDR1 and CDR2: LGHNA, YSLEER. For the CDR3, the DNA is TGCGCCAGCAGCCCCATGTATGGTTCTAAGCTAGATACGCAGTATTTT. Protein sequence: CASSPMYGSKLDTQYF.

This clone turned up a few times. CDR3 amino acids: CASSLVGEQYF. DNA of the CDR3: TGTGCCAGCAGCTTAGTTGGCGAGCAGTACTTC. This chain joins TRBV13 and TRBJ2-7; D is undetermined. Trimming removed 1 base at V and 6 bases at J, with 4 bases between. This CDR3 is 11 amino acids long. Germline V CDR1 and CDR2: PRHDT, FYEKMQ (reference sequence).

V is TRBV4-1 and J is TRBJ2-7, with 11 bases aligning to TRBD1. Germline CDR1 reads MGHRA; CDR2 reads YSYEKL. This CDR3 spans 16 amino acids. The J segment lost 1 base and the V segment lost 4 bases, leaving 6 bases of the junction unmatched. Here the CDR3 DNA reads TGCGCCAGCAGCCCCCGAGGACAGGGGGCTTCCTACGAGCAGTACTTC. Its protein is CASSPRGQGASYEQYF.

The chain is built from TRBV13 and TRBJ2-7; D perhaps matches TRBD2 (5 bases). With 5 bases removed from V and 6 bases from J, the gap between germline ends came to 8 bases. Germline V lookup: CDR1 PRHDT, CDR2 FYEKMQ (reference sequence). The CDR3 extends over 11 amino acids. The CDR3 region has the DNA TGTGCCAGCAGCGCACGGGGCGAGCAGTACTTC. This translates into CASSARGEQYF.

The rearrangement uses TRBV13 and TRBJ2-7; possible D gene TRBD1, 5 bases. V lost 0 bases, J lost 0 bases, and 6 bases lay in between. This CDR3 has 14 residues. Germline loops: CDR1 PRHDT, CDR2 FYEKMQ (reference sequence). Here the CDR3 reads CASSLGGLSYEQYF. The CDR3, as DNA: TGTGCCAGCAGCTTAGGGGGGCTCTCCTACGAGCAGTACTTC.